The source of this T cell receptor (beta chain) is a study of technical replicates of blood from a few donors. V lost 5 bases and J lost 5; bases outside the gene matches: 11. The germline V gene has CDR1 SEHNR and CDR2 FQNEAQ (reference sequence). This CDR3 spans 16 amino acids. Produced via immunoSEQ multiplex PCR; TCRdb's table is partial and in-frame only. The repertoire consists of about 98,000 clones, with nearly 97% occurring once and the leading ten covering less than 0.25%. V and J are TRBV7-9 and TRBJ1-4; 7 positions agree with TRBD1. The sample comprised T cells isolated from PBMCs. This sequence originates from a human donor in good health. The CDR3 DNA is TGTGCCAGCAGCGCCCCTCCGGGACAGAAAAATGAAAAACTGTTTTTT. The encoded protein is CASSAPPGQKNEKLFF.